A single sample is the source of the 32 T cell receptor beta chains below, sequenced in a study of cytomegalovirus exposure and HLA in healthy donors (dated by TCRdb to the late 2010s). To prepare the library, the immunoSEQ multiplex PCR assay was applied. TCRdb obtained this table from immuneACCESS and retained in-frame rearrangements with V and J assigned. These tables miss some clones; where compared with another copy, unresolved V genes account for less than half of the shortfall, and the remainder is unexplained. For this sample the table gives about 220,000 clones, of which around 80% were detected only once. The ten largest clones represent about an eighth of the sample. The sequenced sample was PBMCs. The receptors stem from a woman aged 30 to 39 in good health and CMV-seropositive.

The chain uses TRBV27 and TRBJ1-2; D uncertain. This CDR3 has 13 residues. The germline V gene has CDR1 MNHEY and CDR2 SMNVEV (reference sequence). V lost 3 bases to trimming and J lost 7 bases, with 12 bases between them. CDR3 amino acids: CASSFMSGSGYTF. The CDR3 nucleotides read TGTGCCAGCAGTTTCATGTCCGGAAGTGGCTACACCTTC.

Turning to this clone: Other DNA sequences in the sample encode the same CDR3. The chain carries TRBV29-1 and TRBJ2-7; TRBD1 agrees at 11 bases. Trimming took 1 base from V and 4 from J; bases not matched to a gene: 3. The CDR3 sequence is 14 residues long. In germline, CDR1 is SQVTM, CDR2 ANQGSEA. The CDR3 region has the DNA TGCAGCGTTGAAGGGACAGGGGGCAGATACGAGCAGTACTTC. It yields the protein CSVEGTGGRYEQYF.

CDR3 coding DNA: TGTGCCAGCACCCTAATGCGGCCAGGGTATTCTACGGTCGAGCAGTACTTC. Protein sequence: CASTLMRPGYSTVEQYF. The chain is built from TRBV2 and TRBJ2-7; D possibly corresponds to TRBD1 (5 bases). The germline CDR1 and CDR2 sequences are SNHLY and FYNNEI. Trimming removed 7 bases at V and 6 bases at J, with 28 bases between. The CDR3 totals 17 residues.

J is TRBJ1-2 and V is TRBV2; weak D call: TRBD1 (5 bases). The CDR3 has 16 residues. Trimming pared 4 bases from V and 7 bases from J, leaving 22 bases between. Germline V gene lookup returns CDR1 SNHLY and CDR2 FYNNEI. The CDR3 loop reads CASSAGQYRKEPGYTF. Here the CDR3 DNA reads TGTGCCAGCAGTGCAGGGCAGTACAGGAAGGAACCTGGCTACACCTTC. Full variable domain (missing parts from reference TRBV2 and TRBJ1-2): EPEVTQTPSHQVTQMGQEVILRCVPISNHLYFYWYRQILGQKVEFLVSFYNNEISEKSEIFDDQFSVERPDGSNFTLKIRSTKLEDSAMYFCASSAGQYRKEPGYTFGSGTRLTVV.

The V and J genes are TRBV7-2 and TRBJ2-7; D remains ambiguous. The CDR3 consists of 14 residues. Trimming left V 3 bases short and J 0 bases short, with 9 bases between. Looked up from germline, CDR1 is SGHTA and CDR2 is FQGNSA. For the CDR3, the DNA is TGTGCCAGCAGCTTCCGGCGAGCCTCCTACGAGCAGTACTTC. Translation gives CASSFRRASYEQYF.

This clone occurred a few times. The chain uses TRBV2 and TRBJ1-5, with 8 bases aligning to TRBD1. Looked up from germline, CDR1 is SNHLY and CDR2 is FYNNEI. J was trimmed by 2 bases and V by 10 bases; bases with no gene match: 7. The CDR3 runs 14 residues. The CDR3 coding sequence is TGTGCCACCACCACGGGACAGGGCAATCAGCCCCAGCATTTT. Its translation: CATTTGQGNQPQHF. Supplemented by reference TRBV2 and TRBJ1-5, the full variable domain reads EPEVTQTPSHQVTQMGQEVILRCVPISNHLYFYWYRQILGQKVEFLVSFYNNEISEKSEIFDDQFSVERPDGSNFTLKIRSTKLEDSAMYFCATTTGQGNQPQHFGDGTRLSIL.

The rearrangement uses TRBV30 and TRBJ2-7, with 11 nucleotides matching TRBD1. Germline CDR1 GTSNPN, CDR2 SVGIG (reference sequence). Losses at the gene ends were 3 bases for V and 7 bases for J; bases not matched to a gene: 5. The CDR3 totals 13 residues. The CDR3 bases are TGTGCCTGGAGGGACAGGGGGCTATGGGAGCAGTACTTC. Protein: CAWRDRGLWEQYF. The whole variable domain, remainder taken from reference TRBV30 and TRBJ2-7, is SQTIHQWPATLVQPVGSPLSLECTVEGTSNPNLYWYRQAAGRGLQLLFYSVGIGQISSEVPQNLSASRPQDRQFILSSKKLLLSDSGFYLCAWRDRGLWEQYFGPGTRLTVT.

The V and J genes are TRBV7-2 and TRBJ2-7; a weak D match, TRBD2 (6 bases). Trimming stripped 2 bases from V and 0 bases from J, with 8 bases between. The germline V gene has CDR1 SGHTA and CDR2 FQGNSA. CDR3 length: 14 residues. CDR3 region: CASSLTAGSYEQYF. In DNA, the CDR3 is TGTGCCAGCAGCTTAACAGCGGGCTCCTACGAGCAGTACTTC.

The table lists this clone with a count of one. This chain connects TRBV30 to TRBJ1-2; 9 bases align to TRBD1. The V segment lost 3 bases and the J segment 4 bases; nucleotides outside the gene matches: 9. This CDR3 region has 15 residues. The germline V gene encodes CDR1 GTSNPN and CDR2 SVGIG (reference sequence). The CDR3 spells CAWRSGTGRSYGYTF. The CDR3 DNA reads as TGTGCCTGGAGGTCCGGGACAGGGCGGTCCTATGGCTACACCTTC.

The J gene is TRBJ2-2, the V gene TRBV10-3, with a possible D match to TRBD1 (6 bases). Germline V CDR1 and CDR2: ENHRY, SYGVKD. The V end was cut by 7 bases, the J end by 1 base, with 13 bases between. CDR3 length: 15 amino acids. The CDR3: CAITQRGMNTGELFF. The CDR3 DNA reads as TGTGCCATCACCCAAAGGGGGATGAACACCGGGGAGCTGTTTTTT.

V is TRBV9 and J is TRBJ2-3, with 10 bases fitting TRBD2. The CDR3 contains 19 residues. Germline lookup yields CDR1 SGDLS and CDR2 YYNGEE. J was trimmed by 2 bases and V by 3 bases; bases with no gene match: 15. CDR3 sequence reads: CASSAGTSAPSWLTDTQYF. DNA of the CDR3: TGTGCCAGCAGCGCCGGGACTAGCGCTCCTTCTTGGCTCACAGATACGCAGTATTTT.

The rearrangement uses TRBV9 and TRBJ2-7, with TRBD1 matching over 7 bases. V lost 0 bases and J lost 3; bases outside the gene matches: 15. The CDR3 sequence is 18 residues long. From germline, CDR1 is SGDLS and CDR2 YYNGEE. CDR3 loop: CASSVVGGQVAWNYEQYF. The CDR3 bases are TGTGCCAGCAGCGTAGTGGGTGGACAGGTCGCGTGGAACTACGAGCAGTACTTC.

The gene calls are TRBV6-5 and TRBJ2-2; TRBD2 matches at 9 bases. Germline lookup yields CDR1 MNHEY and CDR2 SVGAGI. V shed 10 bases, J shed 1 base, and the junction held 4 bases outside the gene matches. The CDR3 spans 14 residues. Here the CDR3 reads CAISLAGNTGELFF. For the CDR3, the DNA is TGTGCCATATCACTAGCGGGGAACACCGGGGAGCTGTTTTTT.

V and J are TRBV29-1 and TRBJ1-2; no firm D call. Germline CDR1 is SQVTM and CDR2 is ANQGSEA. The CDR3 extends over 11 amino acids. Trimming removed 5 bases at V and 2 bases at J, with 6 bases between. The CDR3 is CSVPLNYGYTF. DNA of the CDR3: TGCAGCGTTCCGCTGAACTATGGCTACACCTTC.

The V and J genes are TRBV25-1 and TRBJ2-2, with D possibly called TRBD1 or TRBD2 (5 bases each). The CDR3 runs 16 residues. Germline V gene lookup returns CDR1 MGHDK and CDR2 SYGVNS. Trimming removed 6 bases at V and 1 base at J, with 15 bases between. DNA for the CDR3: TGTGCCAGCAGGGGGCGTGGGGGAATGAACACCGGGGAGCTGTTTTTT. Protein product: CASRGRGGMNTGELFF.

This clone was picked up a small number of times. This sample includes further DNA sequences coding for the same CDR3. The chain is built from TRBV5-1 and TRBJ2-7; 7 positions agree with TRBD1. Germline-derived CDR1 and CDR2 are SGHRS and YFSETQ. Losses at the gene ends were 2 bases for V and 4 bases for J; bases not matched to a gene: 0. CDR3 length: 12 residues. CDR3 region: CASSLQGYEQYF. The CDR3, as DNA: TGCGCCAGCAGCTTACAGGGGTACGAGCAGTACTTC.

This rearrangement joins TRBV15 to TRBJ2-3, with TRBD2 matching over 14 bases. V was pared by 5 bases and J by 6 bases, with 10 bases of the junction left unmatched. This CDR3 region has 17 residues. CDR1 and CDR2 from the germline V gene are LNHNV and YYDKDF (reference sequence). The CDR3 region has the DNA TGTGCCACCAGCGGTCGACTAGCGGGAGGGATTACGGATACGCAGTATTTT. Protein sequence: CATSGRLAGGITDTQYF.

This clone was observed a few times. V is TRBV19 and J is TRBJ2-1; TRBD1 might be the D (6 bases). CDR1 is LNHDA, CDR2 SQIVND, per germline (reference sequence). The CDR3 is 15 residues long. Trimming stripped 4 bases from V and 0 bases from J, with 10 bases between. The CDR3 nucleotides read TGTGCCAGTAGTAAAGGGACACCCTCCTACAATGAGCAGTTCTTC. Protein product: CASSKGTPSYNEQFF.

This clone was picked up one time. V usage is TRBV27 and J usage is TRBJ2-1; 7 bases agree with TRBD2. The V gene end was trimmed by 4 bases and the J gene end by 0 bases; junction bases not matched to a gene: 6. The CDR3 sequence is 16 residues long. CDR1 MNHEY and CDR2 SMNVEV come from the germline V gene (reference sequence). The CDR3 sequence is CASSSQGLYSYNEQFF. In nucleotides, the CDR3 is TGTGCCAGCAGTTCCCAGGGACTATACTCCTACAATGAGCAGTTCTTC.

The chain employs TRBV6-5 and TRBJ2-7, with D hard to call. The CDR3 totals 11 residues. Trimming removed 2 bases at V and 6 bases at J, with 5 bases between. From germline, CDR1 is MNHEY and CDR2 SVGAGI. The CDR3 DNA follows: TGTGCCAGCAGTTACCTTAGCGAGCAGTACTTC. Translated, it gives CASSYLSEQYF.

The chain recombines TRBV5-1 with TRBJ2-1; 7 bases match TRBD2. This CDR3 spans 19 amino acids. The V gene end was trimmed by 0 bases and the J gene end by 0 bases; junction bases not matched to a gene: 12. CDR1 and CDR2 from the germline V gene are SGHRS and YFSETQ. This chain's CDR3 is CASSLAASGTISSYNEQFF. Written as DNA, the CDR3 is TGCGCCAGCAGCTTGGCGGCTAGCGGTACAATAAGCTCCTACAATGAGCAGTTCTTC.

This sequence joins TRBV6-1 and TRBJ2-7; no reliable D call. Trimming stripped 2 bases from V and 4 bases from J, with 6 bases between. CDR3 length: 12 amino acids. Germline assignment: CDR1 MNHNS and CDR2 SASEGT. The CDR3, as DNA: TGTGCCAGCAGTGAAATTAAGTACGAGCAGTACTTC. Its translation is CASSEIKYEQYF.

The chain joins TRBV30 to TRBJ2-7, with 7 bases identical to TRBD2. Germline CDR1 is GTSNPN and CDR2 is SVGIG (reference sequence). Trimming removed 7 bases from V and 3 bases from J; junction bases left unmatched: 12. The CDR3 covers 14 residues. The CDR3 DNA follows: TGTGCCTCATCTAGGCTACGGGGGGTCTACGAGCAGTACTTC. Translating gives CASSRLRGVYEQYF.

The rearrangement joins TRBV25-1 to TRBJ2-3; D not certain. The germline V gene has CDR1 MGHDK and CDR2 SYGVNS. Trimming cost V 5 bases and J 4 bases, with 7 bases left between them. CDR3 length: 12 residues. The CDR3 here is CASSKSADTQYF. The CDR3 DNA is TGTGCCAGCAGTAAATCGGCAGATACGCAGTATTTT.

This clone has a single count. This rearrangement joins TRBV30 to TRBJ1-2; D not certain. Germline CDR1 is GTSNPN and CDR2 is SVGIG (reference sequence). The CDR3 totals 13 residues. V was shortened by 5 bases and J by 8 bases, with 18 bases between the two germline ends. The CDR3 DNA follows: TGTGCCTGGGCCCCGGGCCACCGCAGCGGCTACACCTTC. It yields the protein CAWAPGHRSGYTF.

The chain joins TRBV27 to TRBJ2-1, with D perhaps matching TRBD1 or TRBD2 (7 bases each). The CDR3 has 19 residues. Germline V gene lookup returns CDR1 MNHEY and CDR2 SMNVEV (reference sequence). The V end was cut by 7 bases, the J end by 10 bases, with 35 bases between. The CDR3 reads CASTKRGLGGGGAGMEQFF. Here the CDR3 DNA reads TGTGCCAGCACAAAAAGGGGGCTTGGGGGTGGGGGGGCTGGGATGGAGCAGTTCTTC.

The V gene is TRBV20-1, the J gene TRBJ1-5; D is uncertain. Germline V gene data show CDR1 as DFQATT and CDR2 as SNEGSKA (reference sequence). The CDR3 covers 10 residues. The V end was cut by 7 bases, the J end by 6 bases, with 7 bases between. CDR3 protein: CSVSSQPQHF. In DNA form, the CDR3 reads TGCAGTGTATCATCTCAGCCCCAGCATTTT.

The chain uses TRBV28 and TRBJ1-2; weak D call: TRBD1 (6 bases). Trimming shortened V by 3 bases and J by 4 bases, and 12 bases separated the two germline ends. The CDR3 consists of 14 residues. Germline loops: CDR1 MDHEN, CDR2 SYDVKM. The CDR3 bases are TGTGCCAGCAGTTTCCGTGGACAGAGCTATGGCTACACCTTC. It yields the protein CASSFRGQSYGYTF.

The CDR3 region is CSVEFGRRANTEAFF. The CDR3 DNA follows: TGCAGCGTTGAATTCGGTCGTAGGGCCAACACTGAAGCTTTCTTT. This chain connects TRBV29-1 to TRBJ1-1, with unresolved D. Germline V gene data show CDR1 as SQVTM and CDR2 as ANQGSEA. V gave up 2 bases and J gave up 2 bases, with 15 bases separating them. The CDR3 has 15 amino acids.

The rearrangement joins TRBV19 to TRBJ1-4; TRBD1 agrees at 8 bases. CDR1 LNHDA and CDR2 SQIVND come from the germline V gene (reference sequence). Trimming took 7 bases from V and 8 from J; bases not matched to a gene: 9. There are 14 residues in the CDR3. The CDR3 DNA reads TGTGCCAGTACCCCTACAGGGGGGCGGGAAAAACTGTTTTTT. Encoded protein: CASTPTGGREKLFF. Combining the CDR3 with reference TRBV19 and TRBJ1-4 gives the whole variable domain DGGITQSPKYLFRKEGQNVTLSCEQNLNHDAMYWYRQDPGQGLRLIYYSQIVNDFQKGDIAEGYSVSREKKESFPLTVTSAQKNPTAFYLCASTPTGGREKLFFGSGTQLSVL.

The rearrangement uses TRBV7-9 and TRBJ2-7, with D unclear. Germline V gene lookup returns CDR1 SEHNR and CDR2 FQNEAQ (reference sequence). Trimming removed 1 base at V and 6 bases at J, with 7 bases between. The CDR3 contains 12 residues. The CDR3 reads CASSLGQIEQYF. The CDR3 coding sequence is TGTGCCAGCAGCTTAGGGCAAATCGAGCAGTACTTC.

This chain joins TRBV6-5 and TRBJ2-3; a weak D match, TRBD1 (5 bases). CDR1 is MNHEY and CDR2 is SVGAGI in the germline V gene. The V end lost 0 bases, the J end lost 8 bases, and 12 bases lay between the germline ends. This CDR3 is built from 14 residues. For the CDR3, the DNA is TGTGCCAGCAGTTACTCAGGGGTGGATACTACGCAGTATTTT. Translated, it gives CASSYSGVDTTQYF.